Listed below are T cell receptor beta chains from one sample, sequenced in a study of T cell changes during pregnancy in multiple sclerosis. Using immunoSEQ multiplex PCR, the repertoire was profiled, and TCRdb retains in-frame clones only, with some absent. Of about 50,000 clones in the sample, roughly nine tenths were seen once. The material sequenced was CD8+ T cells from peripheral blood mononuclear cells, taken after pregnancy. These receptor sequences come from a female donor with multiple sclerosis, enrolled in a pregnancy study. CDR3s include the opening cysteine and the closing phenylalanine or tryptophan. A D gene is named only where the DNA matches it firmly. Clone size is stated in some rows and not others, as once, few, many or a class when expanded.

V,J,size,D,CDR3,DNA
TRBV7-2,TRBJ1-1,NA,NA,CASSFYGGTEAFF,TGTGCCAGCAGCTTTTATGGGGGGACTGAAGCTTTCTTT
TRBV4-1,TRBJ1-1,NA,TRBD1,CASTPRDRGRTEAFF,TGCGCCAGCACCCCCCGGGACAGGGGGAGGACTGAAGCTTTCTTT
TRBV13,TRBJ1-2,NA,NA,CASSSQTESKNGYTF,TGTGCCAGCAGCTCCCAGACAGAATCTAAGAATGGCTACACCTTC
TRBV27,TRBJ1-1,NA,TRBD1,CASSFGQGGTEAFF,TGTGCCAGCAGTTTCGGGCAGGGGGGCACTGAAGCTTTCTTT
TRBV6-1,TRBJ1-5,NA,TRBD1,CASSEHGTGSFNQPQHF,TGTGCCAGCAGTGAGCACGGGACAGGGTCGTTCAATCAGCCCCAGCATTTT
TRBV6-1,TRBJ1-2,NA,NA,CASSVRYPRGGYTF,TGTGCCAGCAGTGTAAGGTATCCCAGGGGAGGCTACACCTTC
TRBV5-1,TRBJ2-7,NA,NA,CASSLGATREVSYEQYF,TGCGCCAGCAGCTTGGGCGCGACCAGGGAAGTCTCCTACGAGCAGTACTTC
TRBV2,TRBJ2-3,NA,TRBD2,CASSELGTSGGTDTQYF,TGTGCCAGCAGTGAATTGGGGACTAGCGGGGGCACAGATACGCAGTATTTT
TRBV19,TRBJ2-7,NA,TRBD1,CASSWDSTYEQYF,TGTGCCAGTAGTTGGGACAGTACCTACGAGCAGTACTTC
TRBV10-3,TRBJ2-5,NA,NA,CAISESKKTQYF,TGTGCCATCAGTGAGTCTAAAAAGACCCAGTACTTC
TRBV13,TRBJ2-1,NA,NA,CASSLGSSGQAEQFF,TGTGCCAGCAGCTTAGGTAGTAGCGGCCAGGCTGAGCAGTTCTTC
TRBV20-1,TRBJ2-3,once,NA,CSAPSSDTQYF,TGCAGTGCTCCTAGCTCAGATACGCAGTATTTT
TRBV7-2,TRBJ2-7,NA,NA,CASSRGFSYEQYF,TGTGCCAGCAGCCGCGGGTTCTCCTACGAGCAGTACTTC
TRBV4-1,TRBJ2-7,NA,NA,CASSQDKTSPYEQYF,TGCGCCAGCAGCCAAGATAAAACTTCCCCCTACGAGCAGTACTTC
TRBV29-1,TRBJ2-7,NA,NA,CSVAGTHSYEQYF,TGCAGCGTTGCAGGGACACACTCCTACGAGCAGTACTTC
TRBV7-9,TRBJ2-1,NA,NA,CASQGNEQFF,TGTGCCAGCCAGGGGAATGAGCAGTTCTTC
TRBV7-3,TRBJ2-1,NA,TRBD2,CASSLDPTSGYNEQFF,TGTGCCAGCAGCCTAGACCCGACTAGCGGCTACAATGAGCAGTTCTTC
TRBV15,TRBJ2-2,NA,NA,CATTAGAGGELFF,TGTGCCACCACGGCAGGGGCGGGCGGGGAGCTGTTTTTT
TRBV9,TRBJ2-3,NA,NA,CASSTKGGEDTQYF,TGTGCCAGCAGCACCAAAGGGGGGGAAGATACGCAGTATTTT
TRBV30,TRBJ2-5,NA,NA,CAGGGDGQGVETQYF,TGTGCCGGGGGGGGCGATGGACAGGGAGTAGAGACCCAGTACTTC
TRBV9,TRBJ2-1,NA,TRBD1,CASSVRDRVVDEQFF,TGTGCCAGCAGCGTCCGGGACAGGGTTGTAGATGAGCAGTTCTTC
TRBV19,TRBJ1-1,NA,NA,CASSNPREEMNTEAFF,TGTGCCAGTAGTAACCCCCGGGAAGAAATGAACACTGAAGCTTTCTTT
TRBV19,TRBJ2-5,NA,TRBD2,CASSTAGAYQETQYF,TGTGCCAGTAGCACAGCGGGGGCGTACCAAGAGACCCAGTACTTC
TRBV9,TRBJ1-2,NA,TRBD1,CASSTGGGSSDNYGYTF,TGTGCCAGCAGCACAGGGGGGGGGTCAAGTGATAACTATGGCTACACCTTC
TRBV30,TRBJ2-5,NA,TRBD2,CAWKTLAGGPRLETQYF,TGTGCCTGGAAAACACTAGCGGGGGGCCCTAGGTTGGAGACCCAGTACTTC
TRBV11-3,TRBJ1-1,NA,NA,CASSLGGGLNTEAFF,TGTGCCAGCAGCTTAGGTGGGGGACTTAACACTGAAGCTTTCTTT
TRBV4-1,TRBJ1-1,once,NA,CASSQDRFPPAEAFF,TGCGCCAGCAGCCAAGATCGGTTTCCCCCGGCTGAAGCTTTCTTT
TRBV7-9,TRBJ2-2,NA,TRBD1,CASSVGQGNTGELFF,TGTGCCAGCAGCGTTGGACAGGGGAACACCGGGGAGCTGTTTTTT
TRBV7-8,TRBJ2-3,NA,TRBD1,CASSLTGAETDTQYF,TGTGCCAGCAGCTTGACAGGGGCTGAAACAGATACGCAGTATTTT
TRBV9,TRBJ2-1,NA,TRBD2,CASSGVSGGAYNEQFF,TGTGCCAGCAGCGGAGTTAGCGGGGGGGCTTACAATGAGCAGTTCTTC
TRBV5-6,TRBJ2-1,NA,TRBD1,CASSFGTGGWNEQFF,TGTGCCAGCAGCTTCGGGACAGGGGGATGGAATGAGCAGTTCTTC
TRBV5-6,TRBJ2-7,NA,NA,CASSLGLGGEQYF,TGTGCCAGCAGCTTGGGGCTAGGGGGAGAGCAGTACTTC
TRBV5-6,TRBJ2-7,NA,TRBD1,CASSIGDSYEQYF,TGTGCCAGCAGCATCGGGGACAGCTACGAGCAGTACTTC
TRBV13,TRBJ2-7,NA,TRBD1,CASSPTGQKNEQYF,TGTGCCAGCAGCCCCACGGGACAGAAAAACGAGCAGTACTTC
TRBV10-3,TRBJ2-2,NA,TRBD1,CAISQGTAYTGELFF,TGTGCCATCAGTCAAGGGACAGCCTACACCGGGGAGCTGTTTTTT
TRBV6-4,TRBJ1-2,NA,NA,CASRADSDYGYTF,TGTGCCAGCAGAGCCGACAGCGACTATGGCTACACCTTC
TRBV11-2,TRBJ2-7,NA,TRBD1,CASSLGTGVYEQYF,TGTGCCAGCAGCTTGGGGACAGGGGTCTACGAGCAGTACTTC